This passage covers 20 T cell receptor beta chains from one sample sequenced in a study of blood T cell repertoires in COVID-19. Only in-frame clones appear in the TCRdb table, and some are missing; sequencing was by immunoSEQ multiplex PCR. The data show about 170,000 clones, with about 87% seen just once and 3.7% held by the top ten. Sequenced sample: peripheral blood. Receptors were obtained from a man between 18 and 35 years old with active or convalescent COVID-19.

This chain links TRBV6-1 with TRBJ1-1; D gene uncertain. V lost 1 base, J lost 0 bases, and 3 bases lay in between. In germline, CDR1 is MNHNS, CDR2 SASEGT. CDR3 length equals 13 residues. DNA for the CDR3: TGTGCCAGCAGTGAAGGTATGAACACTGAAGCTTTCTTT. Translated, it gives CASSEGMNTEAFF.

This chain connects TRBV4-1 to TRBJ1-2, with TRBD1 identical over 12 bases. Trimming cost V 2 bases and J 7 bases; bases outside gene matches: 5. CDR3 length: 15 residues. The germline gives CDR1 MGHRA, CDR2 YSYEKL. The CDR3 loop is CASSQPGQGARGYTF. For the CDR3, the DNA is TGCGCCAGCAGCCAACCGGGACAGGGGGCGCGTGGCTACACCTTC.

The gene calls are TRBV5-4 and TRBJ2-1; 11 bases map to TRBD2. In germline, CDR1 is SGHNT, CDR2 YYREEE (reference sequence). This CDR3 is built from 16 residues. Losses at the gene ends were 4 bases for V and 2 bases for J; bases not matched to a gene: 5. The CDR3 bases are TGTGCCAGCAGCCCAGGGACTAGCGGAACCTACAATGAGCAGTTCTTC. Its translation: CASSPGTSGTYNEQFF.

The rearrangement joins TRBV28 to TRBJ1-4; D perhaps matches TRBD1 (5 bases). Germline V gives CDR1 MDHEN, CDR2 SYDVKM. The CDR3 totals 13 residues. Trimming pared 6 bases from V and 7 bases from J, leaving 12 bases between. The CDR3 DNA follows: TGTGCCAGCAGAGCAGGGTGGGGTGAAAAACTGTTTTTT. Residues: CASRAGWGEKLFF.

This sequence joins TRBV18 and TRBJ2-7; 8 positions agree with TRBD1. The J segment lost 7 bases and the V segment lost 4 bases, leaving 6 bases of the junction unmatched. There are 13 residues in the CDR3. Germline values: CDR1 KGHSH, CDR2 LQKENI. Written as DNA, the CDR3 is TGTGCCAGCTCACAAGGACAGGGCGGTGAGCAGTACGTC. Its translation is CASSQGQGGEQYV.

As for this clone: It is unclear where the CDR3 begins or ends on the DNA, so no DNA is shown, and the CDR3 is as TCRdb lists it. The chain is built from TRBV6-2 or TRBV6-3 and TRBJ2-7; TRBD1 is taken as the D call from the table, unchecked against the DNA. The CDR3 contains 15 residues when both ends are counted. Germline assignment: CDR1 MNHEY and CDR2 SVGEGT. CDR3 sequence: CASSSGQGVSYEQYF.

This rearrangement joins TRBV28 to TRBJ2-1; no definite D call. Germline V gives CDR1 MDHEN, CDR2 SYDVKM. The CDR3 is made up of 17 amino acids. V lost 4 bases, J lost 4 bases, and 20 bases lay in between. The CDR3 DNA reads as TGTGCCAGCAGTTCCCCCTCCCGGTCGTTTTTATACAATGAGCAGTTCTTC. Its protein is CASSSPSRSFLYNEQFF.

The chain joins TRBV6-1 to TRBJ1-1; D is unresolved. The CDR3 runs 13 residues. The V gene's germline CDR1 is MNHNS and CDR2 SASEGT. Trimming pared 1 base from V and 4 bases from J, leaving 7 bases between. The CDR3 sequence is CASSEVSRTEAFF. Here the CDR3 DNA reads TGTGCCAGCAGTGAAGTTTCCCGCACTGAAGCTTTCTTT.

Points on this clone: Other DNA sequences in the same sample also yield this CDR3. This chain uses TRBV18 with TRBJ1-5; no clear D. CDR3 length equals 13 residues. Between the trimmed V and J ends, which lost 2 bases and 4 bases, there was a span of 6 bases. Germline-derived CDR1 and CDR2 are KGHSH and LQKENI. The CDR3 is CASSPGLNQPQHF. DNA for the CDR3: TGTGCCAGCTCACCAGGGCTAAATCAGCCCCAGCATTTT.

This clone appeared a single time. J is TRBJ2-3 and V is TRBV6-2 or TRBV6-3; no reliable D call. The CDR3 runs to 16 residues. CDR1 and CDR2 from the germline V gene are MNHEY and SVGEGT. Trimming cost V 0 bases and J 2 bases, with 12 bases left between them. The CDR3 DNA reads TGTGCCAGCAGTTACTCGACTCGTCTGAACACAGATACGCAGTATTTT. This codes for CASSYSTRLNTDTQYF.

This clone has just one count. The chain is built from TRBV14 and TRBJ2-1, with 7 bases matching TRBD2. With 3 bases clipped from V and 7 bases from J, the junction kept 9 bases outside the gene matches. The germline CDR1 and CDR2 sequences are SGHDN and FVKESK. The CDR3 extends over 15 amino acids. The CDR3 DNA sequence: TGTGCCAGCAGCCAGGGAGTGCGGGAGAGTAATGAGCAGTTCTTC. Translation gives CASSQGVRESNEQFF.

The V gene is TRBV5-1, the J gene TRBJ2-6; TRBD1 matches 7 bases. The V segment lost 4 bases and the J segment 2 bases; nucleotides outside the gene matches: 12. Germline V gives CDR1 SGHRS, CDR2 YFSETQ. This CDR3 region has 18 residues. The CDR3 sequence is CASSREPQGQAGANVLTF. The CDR3 DNA sequence: TGCGCCAGCAGCCGAGAACCTCAAGGACAGGCTGGGGCCAACGTCCTGACTTTC.

The V and J genes are TRBV6-6 and TRBJ1-6; D not resolved. This CDR3 contains 16 residues. V was clipped by 5 bases and J by 0 bases, with 11 bases between them. From germline, CDR1 is MNHNY and CDR2 SVGAGI (reference sequence). The CDR3 sequence is CASSGGHSSYNSPLHF. CDR3 nucleotide sequence: TGTGCCAGCAGTGGAGGCCATAGCTCCTATAATTCACCCCTCCACTTT.

The chain employs TRBV2 and TRBJ1-2, with TRBD1 identical over 8 bases. From germline, CDR1 is SNHLY and CDR2 FYNNEI. The CDR3 has 14 amino acids. Trimming removed 6 bases from V and 3 bases from J; junction bases left unmatched: 6. The CDR3 sequence: CASRTQQGDYGYTF. The CDR3 DNA sequence: TGTGCCAGCAGGACTCAACAGGGGGACTATGGCTACACCTTC.

In this sample, this clone turned up once. The gene calls are TRBV7-3 and TRBJ2-4; D is possibly TRBD2 (5 bases). V was pared by 5 bases and J by 8 bases, with 16 bases between. The CDR3 is 14 residues long. The germline gives CDR1 SGHTA, CDR2 FQGTGA. The CDR3, as DNA: TGTGCCAGCAGCCCCGGTTCGGGGTATCACATTCAGTACTTC. Translation gives CASSPGSGYHIQYF.

The rearrangement uses TRBV18 and TRBJ2-5, with D perhaps TRBD2 (6 bases). V lost 3 bases to trimming and J lost 5 bases, with 22 bases between them. The length of the CDR3 is 17 residues. Germline V CDR1 and CDR2: KGHSH, LQKENI. The CDR3 here is CASSPGRGRSVTETQYF. The DNA for the CDR3 is TGTGCCAGCTCACCGGGTCGGGGGAGAAGTGTGACGGAGACCCAGTACTTC.

The chain links TRBV27 to TRBJ2-3, with 11 bases identical to TRBD2. Trimming at V came to 8 bases and at J to 5 bases, leaving 12 bases not matched to a gene. CDR1 is MNHEY, CDR2 SMNVEV, per germline (reference sequence). The CDR3 sequence is 16 residues long. CDR3 residues: CASGGILAGDLDTQYF. The CDR3 DNA sequence: TGTGCCAGCGGTGGGATACTAGCGGGAGATTTAGATACGCAGTATTTT.

The V call is TRBV7-2, the J call TRBJ1-1, with D hard to call. CDR3 length: 14 residues. The V gene's germline CDR1 is SGHTA and CDR2 FQGNSA. V lost 5 bases to trimming and J lost 1 base, with 11 bases between them. CDR3 bases: TGTGCCAGCAGCCTCGCGGCGGCGAACACTGAAGCTTTCTTT. This codes for CASSLAAANTEAFF.

The chain employs TRBV5-4 and TRBJ2-7; 10 nucleotides match TRBD1. This CDR3 is 14 amino acids long. V gave up 3 bases and J gave up 3 bases; unmatched junction bases: 3. Germline V gene data show CDR1 as SGHNT and CDR2 as YYREEE (reference sequence). The CDR3 DNA is TGTGCCAGCAGCTCCCGGGACAGGGGCTACGAGCAGTACTTC. Its protein is CASSSRDRGYEQYF.

CDR3: CASSYGQGMNTEAFF. In nucleotides, the CDR3 is TGTGCCAGCAGTTACGGACAGGGGATGAACACTGAAGCTTTCTTT. The chain employs TRBV5-6 and TRBJ1-1; 9 bases agree with TRBD1. CDR1 is SGHDT, CDR2 YYEEEE, per germline. The CDR3 runs 15 residues. Unmatched junction bases numbered 5, after V lost 5 bases and J lost 0 bases.